This T cell receptor (beta chain) was sequenced in a study of OX40 agonist ivuxolimab in advanced cancers. Study-wide points: Compared with CD4+, CD8+ T cells on average had more expanded clones.

Details on this clone: No antigen is known for it.

Losses at the gene ends were 4 bases for V and 5 bases for J; bases not matched to a gene: 9. From germline, CDR1 is MNHNY and CDR2 SVGAGI (reference sequence). This CDR3 region has 16 residues. TCRdb's copy holds only in-frame clones and misses some; the assay was immunoSEQ multiplex PCR. This sample has fewer than 70,000 clones; approximately 89% occur once, and the top ten carry 1% to 1.2%. The chain uses TRBV6-6 and TRBJ2-5; 11 bases match TRBD1. The material sequenced was CD4+ or CD8+ T cells sorted from blood, taken in a trial of the OX40 agonist ivuxolimab. This TCR derives from an adult with an advanced solid tumor such as melanoma, head and neck, liver or kidney cancer. The CDR3 DNA reads TGTGCCAGCAGTTGGTCCGGGACAGGGGGAGGGGAGACCCAGTACTTC. It yields the protein CASSWSGTGGGETQYF.